The rows below give T cell receptor beta chains drawn from one sample of a study of T-cell reconstitution after alpha-beta-depleted transplantation in children. Each CDR3 protein is one row after TCRdb ran MiXCR on the PCR reads. The repertoire holds nearly 200,000 distinct CDR3 sequences, with roughly 6% as singletons. Sequencing was performed on PBMCs, taken before TCRalphabeta/CD19-depleted stem cell transplant. All receptors come from a girl in the first two years of life with combined immunodeficiency, due to receive a stem cell transplant. Both conserved end residues are part of each CDR3. Each record gives: clone size, D gene, V gene, J gene, CDR3 DNA, CDR3 protein. D genes are given only for firm matches. Where a row states a size, it is once, few, many or the class of an expanded clone; other rows omit it.

many,TRBD2,TRBV12-3/TRBV12-4,TRBJ2-1,TGTGCCAGCAGTCACGGACTAGCGCGGTACAATGAGCAGTTCTTC,CASSHGLARYNEQFF
many,.,TRBV6-1,TRBJ1-1,TGTGCCAGCTGCACGGGCGTAGAATTGGTCCGGTTCACTGAAGCTTTCTTT,CASCTGVELVRFTEAFF
many,TRBD1,TRBV20-1,TRBJ1-5,TGCAGTGCCAGGACAGGGGATCAGCCCCAGCATTTT,CSARTGDQPQHF
many,.,TRBV4-1,TRBJ1-1,TGCGCCAGCAGCCATTCCGGACAGCCCTCTGAAGCTTTCTTT,CASSHSGQPSEAFF
many,.,TRBV6-2/TRBV6-3,TRBJ2-7,TGTGCCAGCAGTAACTCGCTGGACCTTCAATACGAGCAGTACTTC,CASSNSLDLQYEQYF
many,.,TRBV20-1,TRBJ2-7,TGCAGTGCTCTCACCGGCGGGGAGAGCTCCTACGAGCAGTACTTC,CSALTGGESSYEQYF
many,TRBD2,TRBV20-1,TRBJ2-5,TGCAGTGCTAGAGTGACGGGGGGAAAGACCCAGTACTTC,CSARVTGGKTQYF
.,.,TRBV19,TRBJ1-1,TGTGCCAGTAGTCCCCCTTCCCAGGGGATGAACACTGAAGCTTTCTTT,CASSPPSQGMNTEAFF
many,TRBD1,TRBV9,TRBJ1-5,TGTGCCAGCAGCGTCGGACAGGGCTTAGATCAGCCCCAGCATTTT,CASSVGQGLDQPQHF
many,.,TRBV24-1,TRBJ2-2,TGTGCCACCAGTGACCCCCGTCTTATAACAGATGAGGCCGGGGAGCTGTTTTTT,CATSDPRLITDEAGELFF
many,.,TRBV29-1,TRBJ1-2,TGCAGCGTTGCTCTCAACTATGGCTACACCTTC,CSVALNYGYTF